This T cell receptor (beta chain) was documented in a study of cytomegalovirus exposure and HLA in healthy donors. Study-wide background: Clustering assigned around 77% of the roughly 380 genotyped donors to the Caucasian-associated ancestry cluster.

Deletions cut 1 base from V and 1 base from J, with 7 bases between. CDR1 is MNHEY, CDR2 SMNVEV, per germline (reference sequence). This CDR3 is built from 14 residues. Study results and caveats: High specificity and sensitivity for cytomegalovirus status were reported for the classifier. According to an earlier analysis, most TCR beta V segments yielded productive rearrangements about 87% or about 30% of the time. Follow-up analysis found HLA locus-dependent TCR association rates, highest for DRB1 and lowest for HLA-C.

PCR was performed using 60 Vbeta and 13 Jbeta primers. Clones were read by immunoSEQ multiplex PCR, and TCRdb kept only the in-frame ones, dropping some. The sample includes roughly 120,000 clones, nearly 80% of them seen just once. About this clone itself: Antigen: not known.

This TCR was sampled from a woman between 25 and 40 years old in good health and CMV-seropositive. The chain is built from TRBV27 and TRBJ2-5; D gene uncertain. Sequencing used PBMCs. Here the CDR3 DNA reads TGTGCCAGCAGTTTATTCGGGTTCCAAGAGACCCAGTACTTC. It translates to CASSLFGFQETQYF.